This entry lists 28 T cell receptor beta chains sequenced from one sample in a study of tumor-infiltrating lymphocytes in primary liver carcinoma. A constant-region primer served to make TCR beta cDNA from around 540 ng total RNA. The TCR beta library was amplified through three nested multiplex PCR rounds in a modified ARM-PCR procedure. Each of the first two PCR rounds ran approximately 11 cycles with TRBV1-TRBV30 forward and C-beta reverse primers. TCRdb recomputed calls from the multiplex PCR reads with MiXCR, one row per CDR3 protein. The sample records roughly 57,000 distinct CDR3 sequences, roughly 70% being singletons. Between roughly 20 and 32 mg of unsorted bulk tissue served as the source from which RNA and DNA were co-extracted. The material sequenced was liver tumor tissue from sampling region 2. Subset specified: tumor region T2, inferior pole. These receptors were collected from a man aged 40-49 years with primary liver carcinoma and hepatitis B virus infection.

In the case of this clonotype: A clone one base away is much larger, so this may be a read error. The chain has TRBV28 and TRBJ1-1, with TRBD1 identical over 7 bases. The CDR3 has 15 amino acids. V lost 10 bases to trimming and J lost 4 bases; unmatched junction nucleotides: 15. Germline V gene data show CDR1 as MDHEN and CDR2 as SYDVKM. DNA of the CDR3: TGTGCCATCAAAACGGGACAGTACGCCCCCACTGAAGCTTTCTTT. This sequence encodes CAIKTGQYAPTEAFF.

The chain is built from TRBV6-2 or TRBV6-3 and TRBJ2-3; D unresolved. The V gene's germline CDR1 is MNHEY and CDR2 SVGEGT. The V end lost 4 bases, the J end lost 13 bases, and 18 bases lay between the germline ends. The CDR3 length is 13 residues. The CDR3 nucleotides are TGTGCCAGCAGTTCGGCACTGGCGAATACAGAGTATTTT. Translation gives CASSSALANTEYF.

This chain links TRBV11-2 with TRBJ2-5, with D possibly being TRBD2 (6 bases). Trimming shortened V by 5 bases and J by 3 bases, and 16 bases separated the two germline ends. The CDR3 loop spans 15 amino acids. Germline V CDR1 and CDR2: SGHAT, FQNNGV. CDR3 nucleotide sequence: TGTGCCAGCAGCCAAATTCCTGGGGGGAAAGAGACCCAGTACTTC. As protein: CASSQIPGGKETQYF.

This clonotype was observed a handful of times. This sequence joins TRBV5-5 and TRBJ2-5, with unresolved D. Germline loops: CDR1 SGHKS, CDR2 YYEKEE (reference sequence). The CDR3 is made up of 13 amino acids. Deletions cut 4 bases from V and 2 bases from J, with 9 bases between. The DNA for the CDR3 is TGTGCCAGCAGCGGCCGGTTACAAGAGACCCAGTACTTC. Protein sequence: CASSGRLQETQYF.

A note on this clonotype: The junction shows a germline mismatch at one end, possibly a read error. The rearrangement joins TRBV12-3 or TRBV12-4 to TRBJ2-7; D might be TRBD1 (5 bases). The CDR3 runs 12 residues. CDR3 loop: CASSFAGLERYF. The CDR3 nucleotides are TGTGCCAGCAGTTTCGCAGGGCTCGAGCGGTACTTC.

Notes on this clonotype: This could be a read error, since a much larger clone is one nucleotide away. The chain recombines TRBV30 with TRBJ2-5; D gene uncertain. Trimming cost V 2 bases and J 5 bases, with 12 bases left between them. The CDR3 sequence is 13 residues long. Germline V gene sequence: CDR1 GTSNPN, CDR2 SVGIG (reference sequence). In nucleotides, the CDR3 is TGTGCCTGGAGTAAGAGATTAGGGGAGACCCAGTACTTC. Translated: CAWSKRLGETQYF.

Remarks on this clonotype: Compared with germline, one end of the junction differs, possibly owing to a read error. This rearrangement joins TRBV30 to TRBJ1-1; D is unclear. From germline, CDR1 is GTSNPN and CDR2 SVGIG (reference sequence). This CDR3 comprises 14 residues. DNA of the CDR3: TGTGCCTGGAGTGTATGGGGAGTTGCCACTGAAGTTTTCTTT. Residues: CAWSVWGVATEVFF.

In regard to this clonotype: Likely a read error: the CDR3 ends without its conserved phenylalanine or tryptophan. The DNA is omitted, as the CDR3 cannot be located on it reliably, and the CDR3 follows TCRdb's listing. The rearrangement joins TRBV29-1 to TRBJ2-5; the table's D call TRBD1 went unverified against the DNA. A total of 15 residues make up the CDR3, ends included. Germline values: CDR1 SQVTM, CDR2 ANQGSEA. The CDR3 sequence: CSVETDRGRDETEYL.

Comments on this clonotype: Its ends do not fully match the called genes, so a read error is possible. The chain links TRBV29-1 to TRBJ2-5; 7 nucleotides line up with TRBD1. CDR1 and CDR2 from the germline V gene are SQVTM and ANQGSEA. The CDR3 totals 15 residues. The CDR3: CSVEADRWRAATQYF. The CDR3 DNA reads as TGCAGTGTTGAAGCGGACAGGTGGCGAGCAGCGACCCAGTACTTC.

This clonotype was detected a few times. The V call is TRBV29-1, the J call TRBJ2-2, with D perhaps TRBD1 or TRBD2 (5 bases each). CDR1 and CDR2 (germline): SQVTM, ANQGSEA. The length of the CDR3 is 14 residues. V shed 6 bases and J shed 7 bases, with 18 bases lying between them. This chain's CDR3 is CSVLGTGPIGELFF. Written as DNA, the CDR3 is TGCAGCGTCCTCGGTACGGGACCCATCGGGGAGCTGTTTTTT.

The CDR3 here is CASSYRVSYNEQFF. The CDR3 DNA reads TGTGCCAGCAGTTACCGGGTCTCCTACAATGAGCAGTTCTTC. V gene TRBV6-2 or TRBV6-3 combines with J gene TRBJ2-1; no definite D call. CDR3 length: 14 residues. CDR1 and CDR2 (germline): MNHEY, SVGEGT. V dropped 2 bases and J dropped 0 bases, with 5 bases sitting between them.

As regards this clonotype: The conserved phenylalanine or tryptophan is not found at the CDR3 terminus, so this likely reflects a read error. The rearrangement uses TRBV24-1 and TRBJ2-1; D may be TRBD1 (6 bases). The CDR3 totals 14 residues. The germline CDR1 and CDR2 sequences are KGHDR and SFDVKD. With 4 bases removed from V and 7 bases from J, the gap between germline ends came to 13 bases. CDR3 in DNA: TGTGCCACCAGTGACCAATATGACAGGAATGAGCAGTTCCTC. This translates into CATSDQYDRNEQFL.

The J gene is TRBJ2-1, the V gene TRBV6-2 or TRBV6-3; 8 positions match TRBD2. The length of the CDR3 is 15 residues. V trimming: 2 bases; J trimming: 9 bases; junction bases outside the gene matches: 9. Germline assignment: CDR1 MNHEY and CDR2 SVGEGT. The CDR3 spells CASSYEAGVVSEQFF. CDR3 coding DNA: TGTGCCAGCAGTTACGAAGCGGGAGTTGTCAGTGAGCAGTTCTTC.

The CDR3 nucleotides are TGTGCCAGCAGCTTGGGCCTGGTGGAGACCCAGTACTTC. It is translated as CASSLGLVETQYF. This chain links TRBV7-8 with TRBJ2-5; no clear D. Trimming shortened V by 3 bases and J by 5 bases, and 10 bases separated the two germline ends. Germline-derived CDR1 and CDR2 are SGHVS and FQNEAQ. This CDR3 has 13 amino acids.

Notes on this clonotype: A read error is likely, as this CDR3 ends without the conserved phenylalanine or tryptophan. The DNA is left out, because the CDR3 cannot be placed on it with certainty; the CDR3 is given as TCRdb lists it. V and J are TRBV7-9 and TRBJ2-3; the D call of TRBD2 is as the table states it, not checked on the DNA. With termini counted, the CDR3 has 16 amino acids. From germline, CDR1 is SEHNR and CDR2 FQNEAQ (reference sequence). CDR3: CASSSNTGGLADTEYL.

A single count supports this clonotype. One end of the junction varies from germline; a read error may be responsible. The chain uses TRBV6-1 and TRBJ2-3; TRBD2 matches at 7 bases. Germline V gives CDR1 MNHNS, CDR2 SASEGT. The CDR3 has 16 amino acids. In DNA, the CDR3 is TGTGCCAGCAGTCCGAAGGCTAGCGGTCGCACAAATACGCAGTATTTT. This codes for CASSPKASGRTNTQYF.

This clonotype came up once. CDR3 protein: CASSQTIAIAGVTYTQYF. As DNA, the CDR3 is TGCGCCAGCAGCCAGACCATTGCCATAGCGGGAGTTACCTATACGCAGTATTTT. This chain links TRBV4-1 with TRBJ2-3; 9 bases are a match to TRBD2. The CDR3 extends over 18 amino acids. The V gene's germline CDR1 is MGHRA and CDR2 YSYEKL. The V segment lost 3 bases and the J segment 7 bases; nucleotides outside the gene matches: 17.

On this clonotype itself: The CDR3 carries no conserved terminal phenylalanine or tryptophan, so it likely arises from a read error. The DNA is omitted, as the CDR3 cannot be located on it reliably, and the CDR3 follows TCRdb's listing. The CDR3 spells CSVRSGGAYGHTY. The chain combines TRBV29-1 with TRBJ1-2; the D call in the table, TRBD1, was not verified against the DNA. CDR1 and CDR2 (germline): SQVTM, ANQGSEA. The CDR3 extends over 13 residues, inclusive of both ends.

With respect to this clonotype: Because it lacks the conserved phenylalanine or tryptophan at the end, this CDR3 is likely a read error. This chain uses TRBV12-3 or TRBV12-4 with TRBJ1-1; D not certain. Trimming cost V 8 bases and J 5 bases, with 9 bases left between them. The length of the CDR3 is 11 residues. The CDR3: CASGVQTEAFL. CDR3 bases: TGTGCCAGCGGTGTCCAAACTGAAGCTTTCCTA.

As concerns this clonotype: No conserved phenylalanine or tryptophan is present at the end of the CDR3, so a read error is the likely explanation. The rearrangement links TRBV6-5 to TRBJ2-7; D is ambiguous. The CDR3 spans 11 residues. Per germline, CDR1 MNHEY and CDR2 SVGAGI. DNA for the CDR3: TGTACCAGCAAGGTAGACTACGAGCAGTACTCC. This encodes CTSKVDYEQYS.

The chain uses TRBV12-3 or TRBV12-4 and TRBJ1-4, with D tentatively TRBD1 (5 bases). The ends were cut back, 2 bases at V and 11 bases at J, with 12 bases in the middle. This CDR3 comprises 13 residues. The CDR3 here is CASSLTGTEKLFF. As DNA, the CDR3 is TGTGCCAGCAGTTTAACTGGGACTGAGAAACTGTTTTTT.

At least ten counts were recorded for this clonotype. This chain links TRBV4-1 with TRBJ2-1; 11 nucleotides line up with TRBD2. The CDR3 totals 16 residues. The germline CDR1 and CDR2 sequences are MGHRA and YSYEKL. V gave up 4 bases and J gave up 4 bases; unmatched junction bases: 6. This chain's CDR3 is CASSPELAGAYNEQFF. The CDR3 coding sequence is TGCGCCAGCAGCCCCGAACTAGCGGGGGCTTACAATGAGCAGTTCTTC.

This clonotype was counted many times. The rearrangement joins TRBV6-5 to TRBJ2-5; D possibly corresponds to TRBD2 (7 bases). CDR3 length: 14 amino acids. CDR1 is MNHEY and CDR2 is SVGAGI in the germline V gene. Trimming left V 4 bases short and J 4 bases short, with 13 bases between. The CDR3 nucleotides read TGTGCCAGCAGTTCCTCGGGGGGCAGAGAGACCCAGTACTTC. Amino acids: CASSSSGGRETQYF.

This clonotype was picked up many times. The rearrangement joins TRBV29-1 to TRBJ2-5; the D call may be TRBD1 or TRBD2 (5 bases each). Germline-derived CDR1 and CDR2 are SQVTM and ANQGSEA. The V end was cut by 6 bases, the J end by 9 bases, with 14 bases between. The CDR3 is 11 amino acids. The CDR3 coding sequence is TGCAGCGTGGGGGTGGGGGTGTCCCAGTACTTC. It specifies CSVGVGVSQYF.

As to this clonotype: This CDR3 fails to terminate in the conserved phenylalanine or tryptophan, so it likely reflects a read error. The gene calls are TRBV29-1 and TRBJ2-1; no clear D gene. Germline-derived CDR1 and CDR2 are SQVTM and ANQGSEA. With 4 bases removed from V and 6 bases from J, the gap between germline ends came to 19 bases. This CDR3 contains 15 residues. The CDR3 sequence: CSVAVPKGIFNEQFL. CDR3 DNA: TGCAGCGTTGCCGTCCCAAAGGGCATCTTCAATGAGCAGTTCCTC.

The table lists this clonotype with a count of one. One end of the junction varies from germline; a read error may be responsible. The chain couples TRBV6-5 to TRBJ2-3; either TRBD1 or TRBD2 may fit D (5 bases each). The CDR3 is made up of 15 amino acids. Germline CDR1 MNHEY, CDR2 SVGAGI. The CDR3 DNA reads as TGTGTCAGCAGTGTTACAGCGGACAACCTGGATACGCAGTATTTT. This gives the protein CVSSVTADNLDTQYF.

This clonotype was detected once. The V call is TRBV5-5, the J call TRBJ2-1, with D perhaps matching TRBD2 (5 bases). The germline V gene has CDR1 SGHKS and CDR2 YYEKEE (reference sequence). The germline V and J ends were trimmed by 3 bases and 3 bases, with 19 bases remaining between them. This CDR3 is built from 17 residues. This CDR3 is CASSSGLIIGYYNEQFF. The CDR3 DNA follows: TGTGCCAGCAGCTCGGGATTAATCATCGGTTACTACAATGAGCAGTTCTTC.

About this clonotype: The conserved phenylalanine or tryptophan normally closing the CDR3 is absent here, so this likely arose from a read error. V usage is TRBV28 and J usage is TRBJ1-5; D remains unclear. CDR1 and CDR2 (germline): MDHEN, SYDVKM. The CDR3 consists of 12 residues. The V gene lost 9 bases and the J gene lost 11 bases, with 17 bases spanning the gap. In DNA, the CDR3 is TGTGCCAGTCGAAACTACGGCCAGTCCCAGCATTCT. This gives the protein CASRNYGQSQHS.